These T cell receptor beta chains were read from a single sample in a study of cytomegalovirus exposure and HLA in healthy donors. Sequenced by immunoSEQ multiplex PCR; TCRdb stores in-frame clones only, minus some. The table has 60,000 to 80,000 clones, under 85% seen once. Sequencing input: PBMCs. These receptors were collected from a woman aged 25 to 45 in good health and CMV-seronegative. The conserved cysteine and the conserved F or W are not part of the CDR3 here.

V: TRBV6-5
J: TRBJ2-7
CDR3: ASSYGDSGDEQY

V: TRBV9
J: TRBJ1-1
CDR3: ASSVGSGGRTEAF

V: TRBV10-3
J: TRBJ2-2
CDR3: AIAGTSGIAGELF

V: TRBV21-1
J: TRBJ2-1
CDR3: ASSKGKSGTYNEQF

V: TRBV30
J: TRBJ1-1
CDR3: AWSGMNTEAF

V: TRBV19
J: TRBJ2-1
CDR3: ASSTLAENEQF

V: TRBV29-1
J: TRBJ2-1
CDR3: SVDSLRGVLF

V: TRBV7-8
J: TRBJ1-1
CDR3: ASSLTGENTEAF

V: TRBV7-9
J: TRBJ1-5
CDR3: ASSLGGTGANQPQH

V: TRBV5-1
J: TRBJ2-5
CDR3: ASSTSGANQETQY

V: TRBV19
J: TRBJ1-1
CDR3: ASSIGGQTEAF

V: TRBV5-6
J: TRBJ2-1
CDR3: ASTRWLAGNEQF

V: TRBV6-5
J: TRBJ2-2
CDR3: ASSPPTGTGELF

V: TRBV2
J: TRBJ1-1
CDR3: ASMGLSNTEAF

V: TRBV6-5
J: TRBJ1-5
CDR3: ASSYEGTQPQH

V: TRBV11-2
J: TRBJ2-1
CDR3: ASSFSGKHSYNEQF

V: TRBV7-2
J: TRBJ1-2
CDR3: ASSLDSLYGYT

V: TRBV10-3
J: TRBJ1-6
CDR3: AIKGQGGNSPLH

V: TRBV5-4
J: TRBJ2-1
CDR3: ASSLGDRGYNEQF

V: TRBV4-1
J: TRBJ2-7
CDR3: ASSQGTGENEQY

V: TRBV11-2
J: TRBJ2-5
CDR3: ASSPMGPAQGTQY

V: TRBV19
J: TRBJ1-5
CDR3: ASSTGQGSNQPQH

V: TRBV7-9
J: TRBJ2-6
CDR3: ASSLFRDKSPSGANVLT

V: TRBV5-1
J: TRBJ2-2
CDR3: ASSLAQGAGGELF

V: TRBV27
J: TRBJ1-5
CDR3: ASGSSDRGPQPQH

V: TRBV21-1
J: TRBJ2-2
CDR3: ASSKGRLGTGELF

V: TRBV13
J: TRBJ2-2
CDR3: ASSTISTYSGRAPGELF

V: TRBV18
J: TRBJ1-2
CDR3: ASSLIGDRVVPTE

V: TRBV11-2
J: TRBJ2-5
CDR3: ATSTGSLGGGQETQY

V: TRBV18
J: TRBJ2-1
CDR3: ASSPGLAGSSYNEQF

V: TRBV19
J: TRBJ2-5
CDR3: ASRPGLAEPREETQY

V: TRBV25-1
J: TRBJ1-1
CDR3: ASSLTGVDTEAF

V: TRBV2
J: TRBJ1-5
CDR3: ASNFGREAQPQH

V: TRBV18
J: TRBJ1-2
CDR3: ASSPGGDYGYT

V: TRBV30
J: TRBJ1-2
CDR3: AWSVEASYGYT

V: TRBV11-3
J: TRBJ2-3
CDR3: ASSLRIGFIGQSTDTQY